A selection of T cell receptor beta chains follows, all from one sample in a study of blood T cell repertoires in COVID-19. TCRdb's copy holds only in-frame clones and misses some; the assay was immunoSEQ multiplex PCR. The sample shows about 64,000 clones, around 90% of them seen only once. Sample: peripheral blood. Receptors were obtained from a woman in her sixties with COVID-19, enrolled during active disease. CDR3s include the opening cysteine and the closing phenylalanine or tryptophan. Fields, in order: V gene, J gene, clone size, D gene, CDR3 DNA, CDR3 protein. The D gene is left open where the match is weak. Some rows mark clone size as missing; the rest say once, few, many or name a class of expanded clone.

>TRBV5-4|TRBJ2-7|.|.
TGTGCCAGCAGCTTGGAGATGCTGGAGGAGCAGTACTTC
CASSLEMLEEQYF
>TRBV19|TRBJ1-1|.|.
TGTGCCAGTAGTTTCGCGGTTACCACTGAAGCTTTCTTT
CASSFAVTTEAFF
>TRBV7-9|TRBJ2-1|.|.
TGTGCCAGCAGCTTAGCAGGGTCATTAGGGGATGAGCAGTTCTTC
CASSLAGSLGDEQFF
>TRBV4-1|TRBJ2-1|.|.
TGCGCCAGCAGCCAAGCCGTAGACAGCTCCTACAATGAGCAGTTCTTC
CASSQAVDSSYNEQFF
>TRBV27|TRBJ2-5|.|TRBD1
TGTGCCAGCAGTTTACAGGCACAGGGGGCGCCGTTGGAGACCCAGTACTTC
CASSLQAQGAPLETQYF
>TRBV5-1|TRBJ2-1|.|TRBD1
TGCGCCAGCACAAACACAGGGGATAGCTTCAATGAGCAGTTCTTC
CASTNTGDSFNEQFF
>TRBV2|TRBJ1-1|.|.
TGTGCCAGCAGTTCCGACTTGAACACTGAAGCTTTCTTT
CASSSDLNTEAFF
>TRBV7-9|TRBJ1-1|.|.
TGTGCCAGCAGCTCGGGACTCAAGGTGGGCACTGAAGCTTTCTTT
CASSSGLKVGTEAFF
>TRBV28|TRBJ1-6|.|.
TGTGCCACCCACCTTGTTACCACAGGGATTCCCAATTCACCCCTCCACTTT
CATHLVTTGIPNSPLHF
>TRBV4-1|TRBJ2-2|few|.
TGCGCCAGCAGCCAACCTTTTAACAGGGCCGGGGAGCTGTTTTTT
CASSQPFNRAGELFF
>TRBV5-1|TRBJ1-2|.|.
TGCGCCAGCAGCTTGAGCGGGGATTCAAACTATGGCTACACCTTC
CASSLSGDSNYGYTF
>TRBV6-2/TRBV6-3|TRBJ1-4|.|TRBD1
TGTGCCAGCAGCCTCTCCTCGACAGGGCCCACTGAAAAACTGTTTTTT
CASSLSSTGPTEKLFF
>TRBV5-1|TRBJ2-5|.|TRBD2
TGCGCCAGCAGCACCGGACTAGCGGGGGGTATGGAGACCCAGTACTTC
CASSTGLAGGMETQYF
>TRBV5-6|TRBJ1-5|.|TRBD1
TGTGCCAGCAGCGGTCCAGAACAGGGGCGCAATCAGCCCCAGCATTTT
CASSGPEQGRNQPQHF
>TRBV9|TRBJ2-3|.|.
TGTGCCAGCAGCGTAGCTTGGGAGCTTTACACAGATACGCAGTATTTT
CASSVAWELYTDTQYF
>TRBV27|TRBJ1-1|.|.
TGTGCCAGCAGTTTACGGGGTGGGAACACTGAAGCTTTCTTT
CASSLRGGNTEAFF
>TRBV30|TRBJ2-7|few|.
TGTGCCTGGAGTGTAGGAGGGAGCGCCTACGAGCAGTACTTC
CAWSVGGSAYEQYF
>TRBV4-1|TRBJ1-1|.|.
TGCGCCAGCGGGTTCGGGGGAGGCACTGAAGCTTTCTTT
CASGFGGGTEAFF
>TRBV4-1|TRBJ2-1|.|.
TGCGCCAGCAGTACCTACGAGCACAATGAGCAGTTCTTC
CASSTYEHNEQFF
>TRBV2|TRBJ1-3|.|.
TGTGCCAGCAGTGAAGGGGCGCGTAGCGGTCCTGGAAACACCATATATTTT
CASSEGARSGPGNTIYF
>TRBV5-1|TRBJ2-2|.|TRBD2
TGCGCCAACAGCCCGGGACTAGCGGGACCTGCCACCGGGGAGCTGTTTTTT
CANSPGLAGPATGELFF
>TRBV10-2|TRBJ2-1|once|TRBD2
TGCGCCAGCAGTGTTGCGGGAGGGGGCAATGAGCAGTTCTTC
CASSVAGGGNEQFF
>TRBV7-8|TRBJ2-1|few|TRBD1
TGTGCCAGCAAACATGAACAGGGGCCAGCCTACAATGAGCAGTTCTTC
CASKHEQGPAYNEQFF
>TRBV4-1|TRBJ1-1|.|TRBD1
TGCGCCAGCAGCCAATACAGGGGGACTGAAGCTTTCTTT
CASSQYRGTEAFF
>TRBV4-1|TRBJ2-7|.|.
TGCGCCAGCAGCCAGCCGGCGGGCGGGGTCTACGAGCAGTACTTC
CASSQPAGGVYEQYF
>TRBV4-3|TRBJ2-7|.|.
TGCGCCAGCAGCCAAGTGTACAGGGAGAGCTCCTACGAGCAGTACTTC
CASSQVYRESSYEQYF
>TRBV10-3|TRBJ1-6|few|.
TGTGCCATCACTGATGGAGAGGGATCACCCCTCCACTTT
CAITDGEGSPLHF
>TRBV5-1|TRBJ2-6|.|TRBD1
TGCGCCAGCAGCTTCGCCGGGACAGCCGGGGCCAACGTCCTGACTTTC
CASSFAGTAGANVLTF
>TRBV3-1/TRBV3-2|TRBJ2-1|.|.
TGTGCCAGCAGCCGGAACAATGACTGGGAGCAGTTCTTC
CASSRNNDWEQFF
>TRBV7-9|TRBJ1-3|.|.
TGTGCCAGCTCTGGGGGGTCGGGACCCCTCTCTGGAAACACCATATATTTT
CASSGGSGPLSGNTIYF
>TRBV28|TRBJ2-4|.|.
TGTGCCAGCAGCCCGGGTCCGAGGGACATTCAGTACTTC
CASSPGPRDIQYF
>TRBV6-2/TRBV6-3|TRBJ1-2|.|.
TGTGCCAGCAGTTACTCGACTACGGGCGCCTATGGCTACACCTTC
CASSYSTTGAYGYTF
>TRBV4-3|TRBJ2-2|.|TRBD1
TGCGCCAGCAGCCAGAGTCACAGGGGACCCGGGGAGCTGTTTTTT
CASSQSHRGPGELFF
>TRBV9|TRBJ1-1|.|TRBD1
TGTGCCAGCAGCCCCGGGACAGGGACGAACACTGAAGCTTTCTTT
CASSPGTGTNTEAFF
>TRBV9|TRBJ2-5|.|.
TGTGCCAGCAGCGTTTCATCCCAAGAGACCCAGTACTTC
CASSVSSQETQYF
>TRBV28|TRBJ2-1|few|TRBD1
TGTGCCAGCATGGGACAGGGTTATAACAATGAGCAGTTCTTC
CASMGQGYNNEQFF
>TRBV11-2|TRBJ2-3|.|TRBD2
TGTGCCAGCAGCTTAGCGGCAAGCGGGAGCGGGGATACGCAGTATTTT
CASSLAASGSGDTQYF
>TRBV5-4|TRBJ1-1|once|TRBD1
TGTGCCAGCAGCTCCAGACAGGGGCGCACTGAAGCTTTCTTT
CASSSRQGRTEAFF
>TRBV7-9|TRBJ2-2|.|.
TGTGCCAGCAGGCTCAGGGGTGACACCGGGGAGCTGTTTTTT
CASRLRGDTGELFF
>TRBV5-8|TRBJ1-1|.|.
TGTGCCAGCAGCTTGGCCCGAGGGTGGGGCACTGAAGCTTTCTTT
CASSLARGWGTEAFF
>TRBV6-2/TRBV6-3|TRBJ2-7|.|.
TGTGCCAGCACCCCGACCCAGGTCCGCTACGAGCAGTACTTC
CASTPTQVRYEQYF
>TRBV6-2/TRBV6-3|TRBJ2-1|.|TRBD2
TGTGCCAGCAGGCCTAGCGGGGGGGCATTGAATGAGCAGTTCTTC
CASRPSGGALNEQFF
>TRBV7-8|TRBJ2-1|.|.
TGTGCCAGCAGCGACGGGAGAGGTAATGAGCAGTTCTTC
CASSDGRGNEQFF
>TRBV30|TRBJ1-1|.|.
TGTGCCTGGAGTCCCTTCGGGACTGAAGCTTTCTTT
CAWSPFGTEAFF
>TRBV11-2|TRBJ2-1|.|TRBD2
TGTGCCAGCAGCCCCGGGACTAGCGGTTTCAATGAGCAGTTCTTC
CASSPGTSGFNEQFF
>TRBV2|TRBJ1-1|.|TRBD1
TGTGCCAGCAGGGGGACAGCCGGAGGTGAAGCTTTCTTT
CASRGTAGGEAFF
>TRBV11-2|TRBJ2-2|.|TRBD2
TGTGCCAGCAGCAGACTAGCGGGAGATTGGGGGGAGCTGTTTTTT
CASSRLAGDWGELFF
>TRBV7-9|TRBJ2-5|once|TRBD2
TGTGCCAGCAGACTGGGACTAGCGGGAGCAAGGGAGACCCAGTACTTC
CASRLGLAGARETQYF
>TRBV30|TRBJ1-1|.|.
TGTGCCTGGAGTGTACTCGATGGGAACACTGAAGCTTTCTTT
CAWSVLDGNTEAFF
>TRBV28|TRBJ1-2|.|TRBD1
TGTGCCAGCACGAAAGGGGGCGCCGATGGCTACACCTTC
CASTKGGADGYTF